The clone carrying this TCR beta chain was counted a single time. Its antigen is unknown. These data originate in a study of Tregs in tolerant kidney transplant recipients. The method was immunoSEQ multiplex PCR; TCRdb's version includes in-frame clones alone and lacks a portion of them. The table includes just under 45,000 clones, about 95% detected once. Specimen: Tregs from blood cultured with allogeneic cells. This sequence was found in a human donor in good health.

CDR3 residues: CASSREGPEVNEQFF. The CDR3 coding sequence is TGTGCCAGCTCACGGGAGGGACCTGAGGTAAATGAGCAGTTCTTC. The chain is built from TRBV18 and TRBJ2-1; the match to TRBD2 covers 7 bases. This CDR3 contains 15 residues. In germline, CDR1 is KGHSH, CDR2 LQKENI. Unmatched junction bases numbered 10, after V lost 4 bases and J lost 7 bases.